This TCR beta chain is from a study of T cells in localized non-small cell lung cancer. V gave up 5 bases and J gave up 4 bases; unmatched junction bases: 7. Germline-derived CDR1 and CDR2 are MNHEY and SVGAGI. The CDR3 consists of 14 residues. Sequenced by immunoSEQ multiplex PCR; TCRdb stores in-frame clones only, minus some. Seen here are about 75,000 clones, approximately 80% observed once, and the top ten hold approximately 9.7%. V usage is TRBV6-5 and J usage is TRBJ2-7; 8 bases are shared with TRBD2. The material sequenced was peripheral blood, taken before any cancer treatment. The clonotype comes from a female donor older than 55 with stage I lung adenocarcinoma. The CDR3 DNA follows: TGTGCCAGCAGTAGCGGGGGCCCGATTTACGAGCAGTACTTC. Translation: CASSSGGPIYEQYF.